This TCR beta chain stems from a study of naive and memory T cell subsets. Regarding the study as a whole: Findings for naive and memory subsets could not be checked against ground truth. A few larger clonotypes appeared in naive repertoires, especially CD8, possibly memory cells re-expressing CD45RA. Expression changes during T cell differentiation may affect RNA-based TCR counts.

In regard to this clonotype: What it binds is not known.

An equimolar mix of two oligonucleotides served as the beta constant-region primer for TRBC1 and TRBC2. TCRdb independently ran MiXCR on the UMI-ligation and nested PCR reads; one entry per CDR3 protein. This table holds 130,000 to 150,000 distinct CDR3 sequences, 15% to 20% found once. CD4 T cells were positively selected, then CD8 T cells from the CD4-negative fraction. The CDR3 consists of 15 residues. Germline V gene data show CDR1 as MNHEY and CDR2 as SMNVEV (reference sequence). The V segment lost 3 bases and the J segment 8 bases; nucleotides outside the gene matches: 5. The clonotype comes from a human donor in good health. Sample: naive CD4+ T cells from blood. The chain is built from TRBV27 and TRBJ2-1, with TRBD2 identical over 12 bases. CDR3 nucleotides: TGTGCCAGCAGTTTTCGACTAGCGGGAGAAGATGAGCAGTTCTTC. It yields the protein CASSFRLAGEDEQFF.